These 18 T cell receptor beta chains were sequenced from one sample in a study of shared clonotypes between healthy human individuals. Method: immunoSEQ multiplex PCR; TCRdb's copy keeps in-frame clones and lacks some. Among about 480,000 clones listed, 75% to 80% were seen once. The material sequenced was PBMCs. The receptor source for this set is a woman aged 40-49 years in good health. Some clones in this sample may be carry-over from other donors' samples.

The CDR3 loop reads CASSYGTGLSNQPQHF. Written as DNA, the CDR3 is TGTGCCAGCAGTTACGGGACAGGGTTGAGCAATCAGCCCCAGCATTTT. The chain links TRBV6-7 to TRBJ1-5, with 9 bases fitting TRBD1. TRBV6-7 is placed among ORFs of uncertain function. This CDR3 contains 16 residues. V trimming: 2 bases; J trimming: 1 base; junction bases outside the gene matches: 3.

A note on this clone: Given a much more abundant clone one base away, this may be a read error. This chain links TRBV30 with TRBJ2-5; D is unresolved. The germline V gene encodes CDR1 GTSNPN and CDR2 SVGIG (reference sequence). CDR3 length: 13 residues. This chain's CDR3 is CAWGVGLEGTQYF. CDR3 sequence (DNA): TGTGCCTGGGGTGTCGGCTTAGAAGGGACCCAGTACTTC.

V gene TRBV10-3 combines with J gene TRBJ1-6, with D unclear. V gave up 1 base and J gave up 7 bases, with 11 bases separating them. The CDR3 consists of 15 residues. Germline V CDR1 and CDR2: ENHRY, SYGVKD. CDR3 sequence (DNA): TGTGCCATCAGTGAGTTTCTCCAGGCGAATTCACCCCTCCACTTT. This sequence encodes CAISEFLQANSPLHF.

CDR3 protein: CASSLALARAGELFF. The CDR3 coding sequence is TGTGCCAGCAGCTTGGCGCTAGCGAGAGCCGGGGAGCTGTTTTTT. The rearrangement links TRBV5-4 to TRBJ2-2, with TRBD2 as a possible D gene (6 bases). Germline-derived CDR1 and CDR2 are SGHNT and YYREEE (reference sequence). The V and J ends lost 0 bases and 6 bases respectively, with 12 bases between them. The CDR3 runs to 15 residues.

J is TRBJ1-2 and V is TRBV10-3; D uncertain. This CDR3 comprises 15 residues. The V gene lost 1 base and the J gene lost 2 bases, with 11 bases spanning the gap. Germline V gene sequence: CDR1 ENHRY, CDR2 SYGVKD. The CDR3 region is CAISEFEDLNYGYTF. For the CDR3, the DNA is TGTGCCATCAGTGAGTTTGAGGACCTAAACTATGGCTACACCTTC.

The chain combines TRBV4-3 with TRBJ2-1, with D possibly matching TRBD2 (6 bases). This CDR3 spans 15 amino acids. Germline V gene lookup returns CDR1 LGHNA and CDR2 YSLEER. Trimming stripped 4 bases from V and 5 bases from J, with 15 bases between. The CDR3 coding sequence is TGCGCCAGCAGCCCTTGGGCGGGGCCAAACAATGAGCAGTTCTTC. Translation gives CASSPWAGPNNEQFF.

This clone was seen only once. The J gene is TRBJ2-7, the V gene TRBV11-2; D not certain. The germline CDR1 and CDR2 sequences are SGHAT and FQNNGV. With 5 bases removed from V and 3 bases from J, the gap between germline ends came to 8 bases. The CDR3 is 12 residues long. The CDR3 bases are TGTGCCAGCAGCCCCGGAGACTACGAGCAGTACTTC. Its translation: CASSPGDYEQYF.

CDR3: CAWSVTGLGTEAFF. CDR3 in DNA: TGTGCCTGGAGTGTAACAGGGTTGGGCACTGAAGCTTTCTTT. This chain joins TRBV30 and TRBJ1-1; TRBD1 is a possible D gene (6 bases). This CDR3 comprises 14 residues. The V gene lost 0 bases and the J gene lost 4 bases, with 12 bases spanning the gap. The V gene's germline CDR1 is GTSNPN and CDR2 SVGIG (reference sequence).

J is TRBJ2-1 and V is TRBV19, with 11 bases aligning to TRBD2. Trimming at V came to 6 bases and at J to 8 bases, leaving 12 bases not matched to a gene. This CDR3 region has 16 residues. Germline V gene lookup returns CDR1 LNHDA and CDR2 SQIVND (reference sequence). CDR3 nucleotides: TGTGCCAGTAGCACCCTCCTAGCGGGAGGTTCGGATGAGCAGTTCTTC. Residues: CASSTLLAGGSDEQFF.

Notes on this clone: The likely explanation is a read error, given a far larger clone one base away. In the same sample, other DNA sequences code for this CDR3. The chain carries TRBV9 and TRBJ2-7, with TRBD2 identical over 8 bases. This CDR3 is built from 15 residues. The germline V gene has CDR1 SGDLS and CDR2 YYNGEE. CDR3 DNA: TGTGCCAGCAGCTTCGGACTAGCCGAGCCCTACGAACAGTACTTC. Translating gives CASSFGLAEPYEQYF.

The CDR3 sequence: CASSLENPGTGELFF. CDR3 bases: TGCGCCAGCAGCTTGGAAAACCCGGGGACCGGGGAGCTGTTTTTT. V gene TRBV5-1 combines with J gene TRBJ2-2; D perhaps matches TRBD2 (5 bases). The germline CDR1 and CDR2 sequences are SGHRS and YFSETQ. This CDR3 region has 15 residues. Trimming left V 0 bases short and J 5 bases short, with 11 bases between.

The J gene is TRBJ2-7, the V gene TRBV9, with D possibly TRBD2 on 6 matching bases. The V gene lost 1 base and the J gene lost 2 bases, with 13 bases spanning the gap. Per germline, CDR1 SGDLS and CDR2 YYNGEE. This CDR3 is 15 amino acids long. CDR3 in amino acids: CASSVTGAGTYEQYF. CDR3 DNA: TGTGCCAGCAGCGTAACTGGGGCGGGGACCTACGAGCAGTACTTC.

This chain uses TRBV11-2 with TRBJ2-7, with 7 bases lining up with TRBD2. Germline V gene data show CDR1 as SGHAT and CDR2 as FQNNGV. J lost 3 bases, V lost 5 bases, and 4 bases had no gene match. CDR3 size: 13 residues. The DNA for the CDR3 is TGTGCCAGCAGCCCCGGGGGGATCTACGAGCAGTACTTC. Its protein is CASSPGGIYEQYF.

The chain is built from TRBV6-1 and TRBJ1-2, with D perhaps TRBD1 (6 bases). The V gene's germline CDR1 is MNHNS and CDR2 SASEGT. The V gene lost 2 bases and the J gene lost 7 bases, with 14 bases spanning the gap. The CDR3 has 14 residues. CDR3 amino acids: CASSEWGGAFGYTF. In DNA, the CDR3 is TGTGCCAGCAGTGAATGGGGGGGGGCGTTTGGCTACACCTTC.

Notes on this clone: The germline gene is not matched at one end of the junction; a read error may be the cause. The same CDR3 is also encoded by other DNA sequences in this sample. The chain links TRBV30 to TRBJ1-4; tentatively, D is TRBD1 (5 bases). This CDR3 comprises 13 residues. Germline CDR1 and CDR2: GTSNPN and SVGIG (reference sequence). The CDR3 bases are TGCGCCTGGAGTGTACAGGCAGATGAAAAACTGTTTTTT. Amino acid sequence: CAWSVQADEKLFF.

The chain carries TRBV6-5 and TRBJ2-3; no reliable D call. V shed 6 bases and J shed 1 base, with 11 bases lying between them. CDR1 and CDR2 from the germline V gene are MNHEY and SVGAGI. The CDR3 is 14 amino acids. The DNA for the CDR3 is TGTGCCAGCAGACCTAGGGTGGGCACAGATACGCAGTATTTT. Translated: CASRPRVGTDTQYF.

The chain couples TRBV6-1 to TRBJ1-3, with 7 bases aligning to TRBD1. This CDR3 is 13 amino acids long. V lost 4 bases, J lost 6 bases, and 3 bases stayed unmatched. Germline CDR1 and CDR2: MNHNS and SASEGT. The CDR3 here is CASSGTGENTIYF. Here the CDR3 DNA reads TGTGCCAGCAGTGGAACAGGGGAAAACACCATATATTTT.

V and J are TRBV7-9 and TRBJ1-1; tentative D call: TRBD1 (5 bases). Germline V lookup: CDR1 SEHNR, CDR2 FQNEAQ (reference sequence). The V end was cut by 5 bases, the J end by 0 bases, with 7 bases between. The CDR3 runs to 13 residues. CDR3 protein: CASSTGVNTEAFF. The DNA for the CDR3 is TGTGCCAGCAGCACAGGAGTGAACACTGAAGCTTTCTTT.